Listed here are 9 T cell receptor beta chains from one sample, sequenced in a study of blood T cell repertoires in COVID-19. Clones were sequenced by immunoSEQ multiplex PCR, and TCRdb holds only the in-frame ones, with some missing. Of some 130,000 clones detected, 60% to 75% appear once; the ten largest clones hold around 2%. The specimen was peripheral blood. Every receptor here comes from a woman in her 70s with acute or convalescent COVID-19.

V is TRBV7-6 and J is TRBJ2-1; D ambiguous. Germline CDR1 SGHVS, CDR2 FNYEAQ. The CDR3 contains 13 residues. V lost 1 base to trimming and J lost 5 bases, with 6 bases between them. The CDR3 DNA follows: TGTGCCAGCAGCTTAGGCAGTAACAATGAGCAGTTCTTC. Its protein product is CASSLGSNNEQFF.

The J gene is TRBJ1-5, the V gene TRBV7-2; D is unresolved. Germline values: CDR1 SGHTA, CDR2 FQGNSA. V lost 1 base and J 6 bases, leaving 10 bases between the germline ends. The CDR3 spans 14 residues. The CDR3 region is CASSLDNGAQPQHF. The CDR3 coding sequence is TGTGCCAGCAGCTTAGATAACGGAGCTCAGCCCCAGCATTTT.

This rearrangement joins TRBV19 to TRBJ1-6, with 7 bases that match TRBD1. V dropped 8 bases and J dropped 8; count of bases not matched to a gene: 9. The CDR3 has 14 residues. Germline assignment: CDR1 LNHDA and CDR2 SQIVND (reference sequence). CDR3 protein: CASSRTGGDSPLHF. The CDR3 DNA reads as TGTGCCAGTTCTAGGACAGGAGGAGATTCACCCCTCCACTTT.

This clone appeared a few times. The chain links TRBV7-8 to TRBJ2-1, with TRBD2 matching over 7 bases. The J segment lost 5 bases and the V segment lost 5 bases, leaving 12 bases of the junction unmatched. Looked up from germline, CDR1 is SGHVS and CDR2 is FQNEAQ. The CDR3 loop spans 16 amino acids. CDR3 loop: CASSPIPGLTNNEQFF. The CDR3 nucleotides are TGTGCCAGCAGCCCGATTCCGGGACTAACAAACAATGAGCAGTTCTTC. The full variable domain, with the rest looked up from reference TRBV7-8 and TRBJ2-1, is GAGVSQSPRYKVAKRGQDVALRCDPISGHVSLFWYQQALGQGPEFLTYFQNEAQLDKSGLPSDRFFAERPEGSVSTLKIQRTQQEDSAVYLCASSPIPGLTNNEQFFGPGTRLTVL.

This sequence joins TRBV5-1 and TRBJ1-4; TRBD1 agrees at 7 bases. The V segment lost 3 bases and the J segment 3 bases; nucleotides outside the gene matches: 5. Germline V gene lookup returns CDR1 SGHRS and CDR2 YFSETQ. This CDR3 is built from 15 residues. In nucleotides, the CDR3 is TGCGCCAGCAGCTATTCCGGGACAGCTAATGAAAAACTGTTTTTT. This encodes CASSYSGTANEKLFF. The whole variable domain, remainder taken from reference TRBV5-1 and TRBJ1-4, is KAGVTQTPRYLIKTRGQQVTLSCSPISGHRSVSWYQQTPGQGLQFLFEYFSETQRNKGNFPGRFSGRQFSNSRSEMNVSTLELGDSALYLCASSYSGTANEKLFFGSGTQLSVL.

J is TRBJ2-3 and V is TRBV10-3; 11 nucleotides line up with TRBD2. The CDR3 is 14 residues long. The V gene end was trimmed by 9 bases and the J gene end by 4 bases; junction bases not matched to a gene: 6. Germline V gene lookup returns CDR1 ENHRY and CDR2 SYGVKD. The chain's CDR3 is CAINSGGGSDTQYF. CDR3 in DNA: TGTGCCATTAATAGCGGGGGGGGGTCAGATACGCAGTATTTT.

The CDR3: CASSNEGRAQHF. The DNA for the CDR3 is TGTGCCAGTAGTAACGAGGGGAGGGCCCAGCATTTT. The V call is TRBV19, the J call TRBJ1-5; tentatively, D is TRBD1 (5 bases). V was trimmed by 4 bases and J by 11 bases, leaving 12 bases between them. This CDR3 contains 12 residues. Germline assignment: CDR1 LNHDA and CDR2 SQIVND (reference sequence).

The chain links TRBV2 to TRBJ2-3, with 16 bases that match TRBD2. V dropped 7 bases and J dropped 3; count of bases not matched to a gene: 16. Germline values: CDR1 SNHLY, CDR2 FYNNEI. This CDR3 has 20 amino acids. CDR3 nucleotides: TGTGCCAGCAAAACTCCGGGGACTAGCGGGGGGGCGTTTCAGACAGATACGCAGTATTTT. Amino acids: CASKTPGTSGGAFQTDTQYF.

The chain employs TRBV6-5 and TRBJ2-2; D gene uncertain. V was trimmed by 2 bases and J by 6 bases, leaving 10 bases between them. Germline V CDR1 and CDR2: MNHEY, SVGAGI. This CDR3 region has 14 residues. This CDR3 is CASSYDHGSGELFF. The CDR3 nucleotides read TGTGCCAGCAGTTACGACCACGGGTCCGGGGAGCTGTTTTTT.